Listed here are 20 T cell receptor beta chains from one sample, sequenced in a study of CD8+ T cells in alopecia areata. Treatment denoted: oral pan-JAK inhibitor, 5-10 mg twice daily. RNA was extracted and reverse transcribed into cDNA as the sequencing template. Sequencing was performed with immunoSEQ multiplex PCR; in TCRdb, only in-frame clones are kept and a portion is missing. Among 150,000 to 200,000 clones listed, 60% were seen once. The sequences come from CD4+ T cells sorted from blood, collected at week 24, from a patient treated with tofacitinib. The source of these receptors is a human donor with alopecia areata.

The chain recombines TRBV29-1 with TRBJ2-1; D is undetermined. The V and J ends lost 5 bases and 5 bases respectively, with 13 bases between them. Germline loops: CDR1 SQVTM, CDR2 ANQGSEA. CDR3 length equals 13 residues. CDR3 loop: CSVSSQVNNEQFF. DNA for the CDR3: TGCAGCGTTAGTTCCCAGGTGAACAATGAGCAGTTCTTC.

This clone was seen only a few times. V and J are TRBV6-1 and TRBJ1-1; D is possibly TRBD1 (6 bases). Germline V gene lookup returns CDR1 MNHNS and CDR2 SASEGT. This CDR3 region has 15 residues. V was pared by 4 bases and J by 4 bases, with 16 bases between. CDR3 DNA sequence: TGTGCCAGCAGTGCCGGACAGAAAAGTGGCACTGAAGCTTTCTTT. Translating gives CASSAGQKSGTEAFF.

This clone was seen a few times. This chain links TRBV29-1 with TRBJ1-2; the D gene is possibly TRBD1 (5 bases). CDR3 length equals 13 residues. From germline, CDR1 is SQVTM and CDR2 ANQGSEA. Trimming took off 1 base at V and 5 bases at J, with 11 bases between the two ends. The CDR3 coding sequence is TGCAGCGTTGAAGCACAGGCCTTATATGGCTACACCTTC. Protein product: CSVEAQALYGYTF.

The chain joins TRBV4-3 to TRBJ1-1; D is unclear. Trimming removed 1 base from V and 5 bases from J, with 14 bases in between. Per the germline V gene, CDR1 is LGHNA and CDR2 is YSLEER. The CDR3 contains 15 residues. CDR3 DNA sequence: TGCGCCAGCAGCCAAGTTGCTGAGGGAAGGACTGAAGCTTTCTTT. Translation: CASSQVAEGRTEAFF.

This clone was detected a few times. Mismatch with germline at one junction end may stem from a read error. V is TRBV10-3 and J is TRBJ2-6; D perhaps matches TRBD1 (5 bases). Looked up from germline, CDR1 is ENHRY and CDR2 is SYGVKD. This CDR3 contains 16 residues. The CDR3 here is CASSGRTHSGANVLTF. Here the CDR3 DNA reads TGTGCCAGCAGTGGACGGACACACTCTGGGGCCAACGTCCTGACTTTC.

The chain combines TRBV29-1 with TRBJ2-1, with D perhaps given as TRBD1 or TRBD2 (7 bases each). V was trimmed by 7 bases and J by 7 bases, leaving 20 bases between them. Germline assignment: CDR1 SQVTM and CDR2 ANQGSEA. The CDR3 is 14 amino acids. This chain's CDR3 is CSAAGGVARNEQFF. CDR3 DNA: TGCAGCGCAGCAGGGGGGGTAGCGCGGAATGAGCAGTTCTTC.

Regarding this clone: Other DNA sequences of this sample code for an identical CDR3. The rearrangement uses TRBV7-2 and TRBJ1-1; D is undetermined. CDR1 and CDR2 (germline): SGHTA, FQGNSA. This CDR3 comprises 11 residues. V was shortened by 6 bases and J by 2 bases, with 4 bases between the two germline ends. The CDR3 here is CASSVNTEAFF. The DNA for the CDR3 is TGTGCCAGCAGTGTAAACACTGAAGCTTTCTTT.

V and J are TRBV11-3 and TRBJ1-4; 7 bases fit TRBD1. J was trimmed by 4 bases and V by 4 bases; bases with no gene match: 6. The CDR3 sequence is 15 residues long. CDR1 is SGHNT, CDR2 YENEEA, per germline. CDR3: CASSYSGQFNEKLFF. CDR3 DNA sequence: TGTGCCAGCAGCTACTCGGGACAGTTTAATGAAAAACTGTTTTTT. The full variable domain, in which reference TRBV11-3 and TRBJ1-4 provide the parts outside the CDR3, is EAGVVQSPRYKIIEKKQPVAFWCNPISGHNTLYWYLQNLGQGPELLIRYENEEAVDDSQLPKDRFSAERLKGVDSTLKIQPAELGDSAVYLCASSYSGQFNEKLFFGSGTQLSVL.

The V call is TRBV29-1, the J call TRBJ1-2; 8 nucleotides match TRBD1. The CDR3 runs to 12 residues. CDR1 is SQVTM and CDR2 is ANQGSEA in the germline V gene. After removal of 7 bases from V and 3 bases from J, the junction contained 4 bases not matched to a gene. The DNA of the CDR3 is TGCAGCGGGAAGGACAGGGACTATGGCTACACCTTC. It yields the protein CSGKDRDYGYTF.

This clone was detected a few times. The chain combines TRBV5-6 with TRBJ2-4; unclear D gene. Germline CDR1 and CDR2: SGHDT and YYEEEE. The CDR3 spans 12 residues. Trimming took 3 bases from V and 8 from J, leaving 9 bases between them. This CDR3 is CASSSSIDIQYF. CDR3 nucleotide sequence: TGTGCCAGCAGCTCCTCGATAGACATTCAGTACTTC.

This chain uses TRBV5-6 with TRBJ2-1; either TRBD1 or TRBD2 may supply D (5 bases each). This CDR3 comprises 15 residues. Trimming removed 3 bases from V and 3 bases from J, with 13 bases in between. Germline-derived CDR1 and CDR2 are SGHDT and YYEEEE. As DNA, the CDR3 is TGTGCCAGCAGCTCCCCGGGGCGCGTCTACAATGAGCAGTTCTTC. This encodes CASSSPGRVYNEQFF. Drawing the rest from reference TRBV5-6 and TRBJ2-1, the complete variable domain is DAGVTQSPTHLIKTRGQQVTLRCSPKSGHDTVSWYQQALGQGPQFIFQYYEEEERQRGNFPDRFSGHQFPNYSSELNVNALLLGDSALYLCASSSPGRVYNEQFFGPGTRLTVL.

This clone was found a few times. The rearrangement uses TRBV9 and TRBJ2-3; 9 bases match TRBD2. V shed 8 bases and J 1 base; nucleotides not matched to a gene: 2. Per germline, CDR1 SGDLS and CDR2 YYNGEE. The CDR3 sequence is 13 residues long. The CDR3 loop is CASASGGTDTQYF. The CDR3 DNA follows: TGTGCCAGTGCTAGCGGGGGCACAGATACGCAGTATTTT.

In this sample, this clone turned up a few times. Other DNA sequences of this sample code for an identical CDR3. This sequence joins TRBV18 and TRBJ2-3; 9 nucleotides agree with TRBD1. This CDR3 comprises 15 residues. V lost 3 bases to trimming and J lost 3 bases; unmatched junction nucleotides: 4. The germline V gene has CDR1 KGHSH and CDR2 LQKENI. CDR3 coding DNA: TGTGCCAGCTCACCGAGGGACAGGGCTACAGATACGCAGTATTTT. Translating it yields CASSPRDRATDTQYF.

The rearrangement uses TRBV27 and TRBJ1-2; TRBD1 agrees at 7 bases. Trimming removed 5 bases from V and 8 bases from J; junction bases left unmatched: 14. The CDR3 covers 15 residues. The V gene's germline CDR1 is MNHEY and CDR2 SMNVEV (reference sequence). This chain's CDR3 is CASSAGTEPWRGYTF. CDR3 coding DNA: TGTGCCAGCAGTGCCGGGACAGAGCCCTGGAGGGGCTACACCTTC.

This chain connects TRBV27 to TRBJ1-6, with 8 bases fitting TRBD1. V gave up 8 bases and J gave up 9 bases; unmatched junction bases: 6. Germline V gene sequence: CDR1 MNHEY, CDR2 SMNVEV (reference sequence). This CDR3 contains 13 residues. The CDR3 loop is CASGWTGSSPLHF. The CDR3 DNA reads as TGTGCCAGCGGATGGACAGGGAGTTCACCCCTCCACTTT.

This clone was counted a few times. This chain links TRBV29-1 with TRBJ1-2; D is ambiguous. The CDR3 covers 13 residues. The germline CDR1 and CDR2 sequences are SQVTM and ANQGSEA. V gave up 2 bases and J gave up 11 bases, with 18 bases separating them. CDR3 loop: CSVEHGRNIGYTF. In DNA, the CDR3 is TGCAGCGTTGAACACGGACGGAACATTGGGTACACCTTC.

Here the CDR3 reads CASSPDSEDTEAFF. The CDR3 DNA follows: TGTGCCAGCAGCCCTGACTCGGAGGACACTGAAGCTTTCTTT. The rearrangement joins TRBV7-2 to TRBJ1-1; D call uncertain. The V and J ends lost 5 bases and 3 bases respectively, with 13 bases between them. This CDR3 region has 14 residues. The germline gives CDR1 SGHTA, CDR2 FQGNSA.

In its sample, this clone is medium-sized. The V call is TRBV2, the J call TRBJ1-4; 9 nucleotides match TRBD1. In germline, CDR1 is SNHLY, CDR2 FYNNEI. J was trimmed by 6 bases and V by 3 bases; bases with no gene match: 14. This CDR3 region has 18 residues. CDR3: CASSESGTGSAIDEKLFF. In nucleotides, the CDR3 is TGTGCCAGCAGTGAGTCCGGGACAGGGAGTGCCATCGATGAAAAACTGTTTTTT.

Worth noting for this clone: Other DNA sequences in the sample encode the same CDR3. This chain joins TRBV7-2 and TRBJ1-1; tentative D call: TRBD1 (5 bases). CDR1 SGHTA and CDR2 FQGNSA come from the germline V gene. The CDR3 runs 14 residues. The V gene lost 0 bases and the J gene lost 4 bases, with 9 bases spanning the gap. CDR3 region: CASSLAGRGTEAFF. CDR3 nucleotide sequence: TGTGCCAGCAGCTTAGCAGGGAGGGGCACTGAAGCTTTCTTT.

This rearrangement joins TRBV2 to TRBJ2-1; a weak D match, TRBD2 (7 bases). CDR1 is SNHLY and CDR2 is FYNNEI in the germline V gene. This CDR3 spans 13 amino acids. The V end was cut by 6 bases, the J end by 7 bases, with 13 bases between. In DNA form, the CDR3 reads TGTGCCAGCAGGGGAGGGGGGAGGAATGAGCAGTTCTTC. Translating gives CASRGGGRNEQFF.